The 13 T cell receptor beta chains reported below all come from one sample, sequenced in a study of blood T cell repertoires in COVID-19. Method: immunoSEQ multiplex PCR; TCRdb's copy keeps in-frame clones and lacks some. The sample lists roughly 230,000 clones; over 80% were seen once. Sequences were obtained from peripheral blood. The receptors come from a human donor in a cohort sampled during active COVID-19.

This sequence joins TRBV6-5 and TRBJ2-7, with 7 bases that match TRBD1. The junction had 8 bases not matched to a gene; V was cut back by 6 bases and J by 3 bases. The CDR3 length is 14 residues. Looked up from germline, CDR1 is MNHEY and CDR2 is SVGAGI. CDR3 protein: CASRKYRGYYEQYF. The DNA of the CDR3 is TGTGCCAGCAGGAAATACAGGGGATACTACGAGCAGTACTTC.

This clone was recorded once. The CDR3 sequence is CATSIGTGLTGELFF. For the CDR3, the DNA is TGTGCCACCAGTATAGGGACAGGGCTAACCGGGGAGCTGTTTTTT. V and J are TRBV15 and TRBJ2-2; 9 nucleotides agree with TRBD1. CDR3 length: 15 amino acids. Germline V gene sequence: CDR1 LNHNV, CDR2 YYDKDF (reference sequence). V was clipped by 6 bases and J by 5 bases; unmatched bases: 7.

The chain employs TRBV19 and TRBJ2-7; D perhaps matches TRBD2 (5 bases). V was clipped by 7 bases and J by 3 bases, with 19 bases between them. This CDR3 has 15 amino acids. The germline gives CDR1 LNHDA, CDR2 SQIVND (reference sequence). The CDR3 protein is CASTLRPGLIYEQYF. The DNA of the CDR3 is TGTGCCAGTACCCTCCGCCCAGGACTGATCTACGAGCAGTACTTC.

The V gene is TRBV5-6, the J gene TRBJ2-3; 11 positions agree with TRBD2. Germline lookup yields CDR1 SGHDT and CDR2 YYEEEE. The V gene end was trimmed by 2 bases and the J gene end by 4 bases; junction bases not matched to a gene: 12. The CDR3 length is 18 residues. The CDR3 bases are TGTGCCAGCAGCTTCCTAATAGTGGCTAGCGGGGGGTCAGATACGCAGTATTTT. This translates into CASSFLIVASGGSDTQYF.

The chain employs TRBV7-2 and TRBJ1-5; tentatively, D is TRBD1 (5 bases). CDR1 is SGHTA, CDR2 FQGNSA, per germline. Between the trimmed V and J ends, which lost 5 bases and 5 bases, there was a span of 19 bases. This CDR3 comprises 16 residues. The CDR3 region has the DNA TGTGCCAGCAGCCCACGGGCGTTCCAAGGGGATCAGCCCCAGCATTTT. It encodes CASSPRAFQGDQPQHF.

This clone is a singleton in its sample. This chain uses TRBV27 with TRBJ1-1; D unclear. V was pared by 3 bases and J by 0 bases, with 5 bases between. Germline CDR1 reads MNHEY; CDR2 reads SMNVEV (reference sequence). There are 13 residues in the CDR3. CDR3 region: CASSFRMNTEAFF. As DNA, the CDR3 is TGTGCCAGCAGTTTTAGAATGAACACTGAAGCTTTCTTT.

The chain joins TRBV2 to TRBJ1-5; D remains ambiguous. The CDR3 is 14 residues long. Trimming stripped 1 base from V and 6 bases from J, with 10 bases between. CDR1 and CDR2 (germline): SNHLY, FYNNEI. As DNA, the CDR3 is TGTGCCAGCAGTGAAGAGGCAGGAATTCAGCCCCAGCATTTT. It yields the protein CASSEEAGIQPQHF.

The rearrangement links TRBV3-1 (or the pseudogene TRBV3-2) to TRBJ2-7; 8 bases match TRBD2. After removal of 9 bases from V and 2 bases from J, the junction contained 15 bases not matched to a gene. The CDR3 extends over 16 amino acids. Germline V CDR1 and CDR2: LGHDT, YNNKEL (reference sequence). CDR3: CASSRERAGVPYEQYF. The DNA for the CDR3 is TGTGCCAGTTCGCGGGAAAGAGCGGGGGTGCCCTACGAGCAGTACTTC.

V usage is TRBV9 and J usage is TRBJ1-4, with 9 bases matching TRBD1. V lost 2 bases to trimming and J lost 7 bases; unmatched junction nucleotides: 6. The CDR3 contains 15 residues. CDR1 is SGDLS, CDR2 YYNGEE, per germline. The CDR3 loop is CASSVKTGGGEKLFF. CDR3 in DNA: TGTGCCAGCAGCGTTAAGACAGGGGGAGGTGAAAAACTGTTTTTT.

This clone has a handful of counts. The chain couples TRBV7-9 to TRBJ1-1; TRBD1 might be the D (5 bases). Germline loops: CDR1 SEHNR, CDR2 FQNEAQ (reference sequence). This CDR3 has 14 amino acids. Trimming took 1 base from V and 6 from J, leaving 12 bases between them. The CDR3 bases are TGTGCCAGCAGCTTAGTCAGGGTGCGTCCTGAAGCTTTCTTT. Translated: CASSLVRVRPEAFF.

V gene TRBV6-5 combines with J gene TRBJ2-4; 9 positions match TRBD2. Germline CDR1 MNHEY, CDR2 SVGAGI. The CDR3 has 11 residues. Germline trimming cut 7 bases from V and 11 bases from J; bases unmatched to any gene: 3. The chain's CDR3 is CASTGGGVQYF. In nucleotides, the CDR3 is TGTGCCAGCACCGGCGGGGGGGTTCAGTACTTC.

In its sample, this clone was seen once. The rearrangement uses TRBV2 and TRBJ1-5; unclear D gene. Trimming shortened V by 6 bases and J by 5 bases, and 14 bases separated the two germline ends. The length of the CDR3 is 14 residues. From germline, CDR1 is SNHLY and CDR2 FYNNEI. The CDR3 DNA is TGTGCCAGCAGGGCCGTGGCCGGGGATCAGCCCCAGCATTTT. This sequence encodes CASRAVAGDQPQHF.

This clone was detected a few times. The chain's CDR3 is CASNPAGGNYGYTF. The CDR3 DNA follows: TGTGCCAGCAACCCAGCAGGAGGGAACTATGGCTACACCTTC. The genes are TRBV14 and TRBJ1-2; D remains unclear. Trimming removed 7 bases at V and 2 bases at J, with 14 bases between. This CDR3 has 14 amino acids. CDR1 is SGHDN and CDR2 is FVKESK in the germline V gene.